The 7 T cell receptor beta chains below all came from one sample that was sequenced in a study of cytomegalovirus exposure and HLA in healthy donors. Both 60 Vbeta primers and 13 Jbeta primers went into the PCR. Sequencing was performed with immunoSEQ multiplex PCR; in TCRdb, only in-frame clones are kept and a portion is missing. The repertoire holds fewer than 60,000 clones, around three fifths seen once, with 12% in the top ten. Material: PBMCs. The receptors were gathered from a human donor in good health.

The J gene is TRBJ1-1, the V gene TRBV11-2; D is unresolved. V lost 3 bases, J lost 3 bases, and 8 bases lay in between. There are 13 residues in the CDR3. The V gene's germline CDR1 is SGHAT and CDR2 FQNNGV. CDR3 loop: CASSLLTDTEAFF. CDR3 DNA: TGTGCCAGCAGCTTGTTAACGGACACTGAAGCTTTCTTT. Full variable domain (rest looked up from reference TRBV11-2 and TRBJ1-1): EAGVAQSPRYKIIEKRQSVAFWCNPISGHATLYWYQQILGQGPKLLIQFQNNGVVDDSQLPKDRFSAERLKGVDSTLKIQPAKLEDSAVYLCASSLLTDTEAFFGQGTRLTVV.

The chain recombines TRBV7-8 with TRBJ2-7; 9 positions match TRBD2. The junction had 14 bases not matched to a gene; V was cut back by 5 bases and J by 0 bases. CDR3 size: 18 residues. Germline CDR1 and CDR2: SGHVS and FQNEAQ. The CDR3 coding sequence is TGTGCCAGCAGCCCTCAAAGGCCAGGACTAGCGCCCTCCTACGAGCAGTACTTC. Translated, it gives CASSPQRPGLAPSYEQYF.

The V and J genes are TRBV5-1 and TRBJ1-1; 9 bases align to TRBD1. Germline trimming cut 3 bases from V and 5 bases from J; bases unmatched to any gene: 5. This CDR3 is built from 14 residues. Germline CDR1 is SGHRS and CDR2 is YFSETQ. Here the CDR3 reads CASSSQGARTEAFF. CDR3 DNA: TGCGCCAGCAGCTCACAGGGGGCGCGTACTGAAGCTTTCTTT. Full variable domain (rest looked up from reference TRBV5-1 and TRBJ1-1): KAGVTQTPRYLIKTRGQQVTLSCSPISGHRSVSWYQQTPGQGLQFLFEYFSETQRNKGNFPGRFSGRQFSNSRSEMNVSTLELGDSALYLCASSSQGARTEAFFGQGTRLTVV.

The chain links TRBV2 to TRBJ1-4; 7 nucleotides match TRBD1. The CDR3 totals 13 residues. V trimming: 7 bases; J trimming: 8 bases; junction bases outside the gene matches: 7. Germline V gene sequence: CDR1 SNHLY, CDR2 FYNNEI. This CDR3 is CASNRNRGEKLFF. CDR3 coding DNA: TGTGCCAGCAATAGGAACAGGGGCGAAAAACTGTTTTTT.

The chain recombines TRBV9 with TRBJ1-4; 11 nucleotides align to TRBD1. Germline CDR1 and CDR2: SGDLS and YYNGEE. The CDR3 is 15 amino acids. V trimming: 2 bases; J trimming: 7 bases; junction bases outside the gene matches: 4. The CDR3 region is CASSVGTGGGEKLFF. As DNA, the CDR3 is TGTGCCAGCAGCGTGGGGACAGGGGGGGGTGAAAAACTGTTTTTT.

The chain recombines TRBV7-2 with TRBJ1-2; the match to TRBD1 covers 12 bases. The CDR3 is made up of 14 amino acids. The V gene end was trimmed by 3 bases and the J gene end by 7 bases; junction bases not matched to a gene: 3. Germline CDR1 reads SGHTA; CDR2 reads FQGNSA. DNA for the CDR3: TGTGCCAGCAGCTTGGGACAGGGGGCGCTTGGCTACACCTTC. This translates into CASSLGQGALGYTF.

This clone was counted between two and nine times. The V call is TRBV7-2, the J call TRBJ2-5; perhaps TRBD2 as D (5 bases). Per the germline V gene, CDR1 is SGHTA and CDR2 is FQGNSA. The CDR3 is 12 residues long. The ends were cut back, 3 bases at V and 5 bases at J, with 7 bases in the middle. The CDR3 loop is CASSFSGETQYF. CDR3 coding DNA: TGTGCCAGCAGCTTTTCGGGGGAGACCCAGTACTTC.